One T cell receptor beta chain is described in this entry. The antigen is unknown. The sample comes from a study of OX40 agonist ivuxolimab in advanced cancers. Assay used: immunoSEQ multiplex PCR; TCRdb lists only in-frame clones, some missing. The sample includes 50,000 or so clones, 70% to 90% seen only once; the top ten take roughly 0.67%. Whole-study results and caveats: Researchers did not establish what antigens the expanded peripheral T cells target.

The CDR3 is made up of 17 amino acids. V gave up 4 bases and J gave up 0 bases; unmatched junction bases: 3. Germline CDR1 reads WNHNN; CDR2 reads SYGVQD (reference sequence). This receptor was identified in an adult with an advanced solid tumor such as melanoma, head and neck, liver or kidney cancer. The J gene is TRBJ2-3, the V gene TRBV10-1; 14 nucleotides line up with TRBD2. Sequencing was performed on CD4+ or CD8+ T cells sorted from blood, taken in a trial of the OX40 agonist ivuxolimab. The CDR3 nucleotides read TGCGCCAGCAGTGGACTAGCGGGAGGGCCTAGCACAGATACGCAGTATTTT. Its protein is CASSGLAGGPSTDTQYF.